This TCR beta chain was identified in a study of blood T cell repertoires in COVID-19. In the study overall: COVID-19 samples collected from the United States, Italy and Spain covered acute and convalescent phases. Sample material is recorded as cDNA or gDNA derived from T cells, B-cell-depleted T cells, or PBMCs.

The authors' processing: Researchers report that nucleated cell counts were estimated from reference gene primer amplification. This table comes from immunoSEQ multiplex PCR, and its TCRdb copy is limited to in-frame clones, with some not included. V, J and clone size are those of that table, while D and trimming were read from the DNA. The sample consists of about 140,000 clones, 80% to 85% of them appearing once. V lost 6 bases, J lost 0 bases, and 14 bases lay in between. The CDR3 length is 15 residues. Per germline, CDR1 MDHEN and CDR2 SYDVKM. This clone showed up just once. The rearrangement joins TRBV28 to TRBJ1-2; tentatively, D is TRBD1 (5 bases). The TCR was taken from a woman aged 55-69 years with acute or convalescent COVID-19. The sequencing sample was made of peripheral blood. The DNA for the CDR3 is TGTGCCAGCAGCCCGGGGGGGGTTTCTAACTATGGCTACACCTTC. Encoded protein: CASSPGGVSNYGYTF.